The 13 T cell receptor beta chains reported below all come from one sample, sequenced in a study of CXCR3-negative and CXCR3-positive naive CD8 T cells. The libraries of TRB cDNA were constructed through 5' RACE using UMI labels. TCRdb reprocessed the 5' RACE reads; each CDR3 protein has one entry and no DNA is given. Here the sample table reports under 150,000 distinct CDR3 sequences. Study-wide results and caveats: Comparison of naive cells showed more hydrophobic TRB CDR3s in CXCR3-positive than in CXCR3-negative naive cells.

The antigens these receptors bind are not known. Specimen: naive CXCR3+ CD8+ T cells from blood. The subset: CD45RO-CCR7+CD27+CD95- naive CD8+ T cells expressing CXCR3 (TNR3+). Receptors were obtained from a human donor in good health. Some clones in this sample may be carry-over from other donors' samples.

The CDR3 loop is CASSPWTGVGTGELFF. The chain combines TRBV28 with TRBJ2-2; absent DNA, TCRdb's TRBD1 call cannot be checked. The CDR3 is 16 amino acids. In germline, CDR1 is MDHEN, CDR2 SYDVKM.

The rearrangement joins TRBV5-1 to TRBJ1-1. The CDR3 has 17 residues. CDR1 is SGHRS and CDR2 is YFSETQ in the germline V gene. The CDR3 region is CASIPGPQLATSAEAFF.

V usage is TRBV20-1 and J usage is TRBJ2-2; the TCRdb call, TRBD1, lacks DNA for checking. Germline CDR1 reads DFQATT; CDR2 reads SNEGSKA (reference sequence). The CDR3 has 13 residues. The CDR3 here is CSARSTGNGELFF.

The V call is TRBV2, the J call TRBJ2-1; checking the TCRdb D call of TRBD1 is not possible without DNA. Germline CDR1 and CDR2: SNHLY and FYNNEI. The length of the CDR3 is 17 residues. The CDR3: CASRDYYRDPRRDEQFF.

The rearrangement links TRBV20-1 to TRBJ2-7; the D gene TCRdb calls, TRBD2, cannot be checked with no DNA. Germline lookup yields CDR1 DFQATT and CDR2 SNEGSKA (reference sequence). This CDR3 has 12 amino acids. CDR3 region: CSARDLEREQYF.

CDR3 sequence: CSVVQGWGTEAFF. The chain employs TRBV29-1 and TRBJ1-1; TCRdb lists TRBD1, though no DNA is available to test this call. The germline CDR1 and CDR2 sequences are SQVTM and ANQGSEA. The CDR3 is 13 amino acids.

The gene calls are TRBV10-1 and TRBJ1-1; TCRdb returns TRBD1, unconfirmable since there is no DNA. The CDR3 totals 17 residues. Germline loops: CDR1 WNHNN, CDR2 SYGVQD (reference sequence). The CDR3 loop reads CASSAGTGGFMNTEAFF.

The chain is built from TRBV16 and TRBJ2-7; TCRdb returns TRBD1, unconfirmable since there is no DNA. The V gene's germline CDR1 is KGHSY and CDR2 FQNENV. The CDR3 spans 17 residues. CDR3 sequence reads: CASSQSMGPGGLYEQYF.

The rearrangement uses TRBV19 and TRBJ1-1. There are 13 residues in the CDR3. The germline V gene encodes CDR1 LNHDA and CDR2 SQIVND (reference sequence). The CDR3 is CASSQYMNTEAFF.

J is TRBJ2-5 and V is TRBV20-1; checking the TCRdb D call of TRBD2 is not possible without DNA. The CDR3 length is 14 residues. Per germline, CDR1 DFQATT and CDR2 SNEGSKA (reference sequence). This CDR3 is CSARLAGEGETQYF.

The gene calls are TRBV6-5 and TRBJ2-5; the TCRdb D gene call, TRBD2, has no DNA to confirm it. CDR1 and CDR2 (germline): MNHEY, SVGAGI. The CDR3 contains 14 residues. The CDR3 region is CASSASGRGETQYF.

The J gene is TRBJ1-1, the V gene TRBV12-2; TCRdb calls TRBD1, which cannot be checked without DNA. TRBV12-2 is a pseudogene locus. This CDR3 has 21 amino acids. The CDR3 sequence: CASRASGDRVGDGDPDTEAFF.

The CDR3 loop is CASSFTWESRPQHF. J is TRBJ1-5 and V is TRBV5-6. The CDR3 runs 14 residues. Germline lookup yields CDR1 SGHDT and CDR2 YYEEEE.